This T cell receptor beta chain was identified in a study of cytomegalovirus exposure and HLA in healthy donors. Study-level information: Membership in the Caucasian-associated ancestry cluster was found for about four fifths of roughly 400 genotyped donors. General observations from the study: Reported findings show TCR beta sequences accurately forecast HLA-A and HLA-B alleles in most subjects.

The CDR3 runs to 22 residues. Germline CDR1 and CDR2: MDHEN and SYDVKM. V gave up 5 bases and J gave up 0 bases; unmatched junction bases: 26. Vbeta (60) and Jbeta (13) primers were used in the PCR. Using immunoSEQ multiplex PCR, the repertoire was profiled, and TCRdb retains in-frame clones only, with some absent. The profile shows about 140,000 clones, approximately 80% of them singletons. For this clone: Antigen unknown.

The V gene is TRBV28, the J gene TRBJ2-7; 9 positions agree with TRBD1. The sequenced material came from PBMCs. The receptor comes from a man aged 18 to 30 in good health and CMV-seronegative. The CDR3, as DNA: TGTGCCAGCAGTAGAGGACAGGGGAAATTCTTAACCGCCCTTCTTCGCTCCTACGAGCAGTACTTC. This codes for CASSRGQGKFLTALLRSYEQYF.